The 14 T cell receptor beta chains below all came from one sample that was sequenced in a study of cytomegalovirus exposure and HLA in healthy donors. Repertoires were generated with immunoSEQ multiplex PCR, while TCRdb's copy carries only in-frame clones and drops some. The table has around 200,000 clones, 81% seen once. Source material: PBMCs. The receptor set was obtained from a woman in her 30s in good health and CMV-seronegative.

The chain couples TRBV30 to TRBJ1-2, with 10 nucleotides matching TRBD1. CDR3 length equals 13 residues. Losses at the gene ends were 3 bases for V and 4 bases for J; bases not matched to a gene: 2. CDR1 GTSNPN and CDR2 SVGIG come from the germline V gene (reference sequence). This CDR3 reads CAWRGTGVYGYTF. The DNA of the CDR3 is TGTGCCTGGAGGGGGACAGGGGTCTATGGCTACACCTTC.

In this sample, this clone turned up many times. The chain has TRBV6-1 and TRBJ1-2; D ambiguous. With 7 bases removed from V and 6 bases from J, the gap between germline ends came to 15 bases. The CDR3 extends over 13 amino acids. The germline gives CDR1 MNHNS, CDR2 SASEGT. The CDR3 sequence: CASIRRAEDGYTF. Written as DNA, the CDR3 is TGTGCCAGCATCAGACGGGCGGAGGATGGCTACACCTTC.

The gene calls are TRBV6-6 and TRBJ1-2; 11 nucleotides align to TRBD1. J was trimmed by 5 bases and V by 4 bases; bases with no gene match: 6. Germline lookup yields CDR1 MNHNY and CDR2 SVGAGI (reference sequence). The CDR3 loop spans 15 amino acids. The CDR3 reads CASSSRDRGFYGYTF. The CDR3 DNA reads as TGTGCCAGCAGTTCCCGGGACAGGGGGTTTTATGGCTACACCTTC.

Here the CDR3 DNA reads TGTGCCGACCACCCGGGACTAGTGGGAGGCGAGCAGTACTTC. It translates to CADHPGLVGGEQYF. This sequence joins TRBV2 and TRBJ2-7; 8 bases are shared with TRBD2. V trimming: 11 bases; J trimming: 6 bases; junction bases outside the gene matches: 15. This CDR3 has 14 residues. Looked up from germline, CDR1 is SNHLY and CDR2 is FYNNEI.

DNA of the CDR3: TGTGCCAGCGGTTGGGGCCCAGGTCAGCCCCAGCATTTT. It is translated as CASGWGPGQPQHF. The J gene is TRBJ1-5, the V gene TRBV6-5; D might be TRBD1 (5 bases). Looked up from germline, CDR1 is MNHEY and CDR2 is SVGAGI. V lost 8 bases, J lost 6 bases, and 14 bases lay in between. The CDR3 is made up of 13 amino acids.

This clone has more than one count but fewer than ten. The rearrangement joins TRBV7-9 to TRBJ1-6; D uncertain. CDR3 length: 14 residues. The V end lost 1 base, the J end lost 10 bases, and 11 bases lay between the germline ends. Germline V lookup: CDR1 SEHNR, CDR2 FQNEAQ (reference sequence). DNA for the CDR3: TGTGCCAGCAGCTTAGGCGGAGATGGGTCACCCCTCCACTTT. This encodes CASSLGGDGSPLHF.

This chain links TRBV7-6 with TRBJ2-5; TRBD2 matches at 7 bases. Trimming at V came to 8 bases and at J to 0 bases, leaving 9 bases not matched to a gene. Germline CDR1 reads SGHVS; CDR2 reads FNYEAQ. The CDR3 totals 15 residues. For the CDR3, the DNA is TGTGCCAGCTGCCCTGAAGCGGGGCACCAAGAGACCCAGTACTTC. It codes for CASCPEAGHQETQYF.

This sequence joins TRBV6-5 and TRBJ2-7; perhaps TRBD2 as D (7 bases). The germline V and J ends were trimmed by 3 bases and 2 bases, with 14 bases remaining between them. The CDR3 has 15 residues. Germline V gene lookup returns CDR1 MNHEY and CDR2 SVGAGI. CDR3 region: CASSYPGGPPYEQYF. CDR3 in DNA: TGTGCCAGCAGTTATCCCGGGGGGCCCCCCTACGAGCAGTACTTC.

CDR3 in DNA: TGTGCCAGCTCACTCGACAGCGGGGGATTCTACACTGAAGCTTTCTTT. Protein: CASSLDSGGFYTEAFF. J is TRBJ1-1 and V is TRBV18; D is possibly TRBD1 (5 bases). Per germline, CDR1 KGHSH and CDR2 LQKENI. This CDR3 has 16 residues. Trimming took 4 bases from V and 3 from J, leaving 18 bases between them.

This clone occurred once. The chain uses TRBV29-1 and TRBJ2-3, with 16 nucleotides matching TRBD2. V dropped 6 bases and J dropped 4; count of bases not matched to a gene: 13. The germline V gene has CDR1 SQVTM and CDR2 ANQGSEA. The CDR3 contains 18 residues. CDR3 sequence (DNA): TGCAGCGTGCTTATACCGGGACTAGCGGGGGGGCCGGCAGATACGCAGTATTTT. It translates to CSVLIPGLAGGPADTQYF.

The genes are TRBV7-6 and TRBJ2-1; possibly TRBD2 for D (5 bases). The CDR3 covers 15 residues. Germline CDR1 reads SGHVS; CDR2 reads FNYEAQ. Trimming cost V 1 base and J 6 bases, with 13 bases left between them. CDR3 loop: CASSLDPGRGNEQFF. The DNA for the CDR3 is TGTGCCAGCAGCTTAGACCCGGGTCGGGGCAATGAGCAGTTCTTC.

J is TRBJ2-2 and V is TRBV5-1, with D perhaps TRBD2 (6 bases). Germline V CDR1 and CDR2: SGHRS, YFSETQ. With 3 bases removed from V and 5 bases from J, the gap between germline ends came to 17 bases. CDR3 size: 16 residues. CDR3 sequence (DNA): TGCGCCAGCAGCTCTTCCGTGGGGGGTTATACCGGGGAGCTGTTTTTT. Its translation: CASSSSVGGYTGELFF.

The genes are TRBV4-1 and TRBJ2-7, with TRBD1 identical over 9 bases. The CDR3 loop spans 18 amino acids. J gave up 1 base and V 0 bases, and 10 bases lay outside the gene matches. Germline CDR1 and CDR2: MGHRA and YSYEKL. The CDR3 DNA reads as TGCGCCAGCAGCCAAGAGGGACAGGGAAGAGGCTTTTCCTACGAGCAGTACTTC. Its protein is CASSQEGQGRGFSYEQYF.

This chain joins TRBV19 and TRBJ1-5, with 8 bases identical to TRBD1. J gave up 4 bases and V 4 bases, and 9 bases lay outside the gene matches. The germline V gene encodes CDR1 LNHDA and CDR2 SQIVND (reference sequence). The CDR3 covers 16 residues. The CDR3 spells CASSTTGAQGNQPQHF. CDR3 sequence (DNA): TGTGCCAGTAGTACGACAGGGGCCCAGGGAAATCAGCCCCAGCATTTT.